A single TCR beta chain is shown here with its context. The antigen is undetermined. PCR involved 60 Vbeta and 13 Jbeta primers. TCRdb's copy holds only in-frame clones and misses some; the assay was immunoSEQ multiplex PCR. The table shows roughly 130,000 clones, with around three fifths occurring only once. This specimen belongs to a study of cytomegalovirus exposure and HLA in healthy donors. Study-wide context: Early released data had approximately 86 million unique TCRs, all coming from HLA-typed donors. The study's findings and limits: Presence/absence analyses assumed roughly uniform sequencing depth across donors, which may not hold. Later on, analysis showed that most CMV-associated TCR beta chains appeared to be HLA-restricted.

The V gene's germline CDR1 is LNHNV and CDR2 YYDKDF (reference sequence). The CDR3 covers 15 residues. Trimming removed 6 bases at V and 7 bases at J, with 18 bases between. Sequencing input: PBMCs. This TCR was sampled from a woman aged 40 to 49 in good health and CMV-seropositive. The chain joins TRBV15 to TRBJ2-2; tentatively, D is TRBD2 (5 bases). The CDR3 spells CATSKEAAWGGELFF. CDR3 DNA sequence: TGTGCCACCAGTAAGGAGGCAGCCTGGGGCGGGGAGCTGTTTTTT.